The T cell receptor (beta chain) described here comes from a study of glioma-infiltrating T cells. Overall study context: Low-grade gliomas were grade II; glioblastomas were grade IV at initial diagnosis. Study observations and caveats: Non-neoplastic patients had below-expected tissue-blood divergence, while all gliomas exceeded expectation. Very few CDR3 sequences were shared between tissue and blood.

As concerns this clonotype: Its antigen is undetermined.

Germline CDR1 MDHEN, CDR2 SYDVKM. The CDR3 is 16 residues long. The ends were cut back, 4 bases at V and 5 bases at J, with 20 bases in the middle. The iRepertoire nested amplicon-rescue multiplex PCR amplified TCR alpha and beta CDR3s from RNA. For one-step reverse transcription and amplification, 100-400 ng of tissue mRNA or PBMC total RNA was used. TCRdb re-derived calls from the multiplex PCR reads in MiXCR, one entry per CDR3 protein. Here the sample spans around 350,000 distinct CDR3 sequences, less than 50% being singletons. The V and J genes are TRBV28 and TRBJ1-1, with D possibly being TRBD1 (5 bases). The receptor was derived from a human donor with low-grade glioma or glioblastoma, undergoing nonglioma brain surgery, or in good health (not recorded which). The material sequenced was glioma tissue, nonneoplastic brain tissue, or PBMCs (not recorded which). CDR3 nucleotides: TGTGCCAGCAGTTCATTAAGGTTCGGGGGTCTTACTGAAGCTTTCTTT. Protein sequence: CASSSLRFGGLTEAFF.